This T cell receptor beta chain originates from a study of blood T cell repertoires in COVID-19. At the level of the study: Donors in the United States, Italy and Spain gave samples during acute or convalescent COVID-19. Sample material is recorded as cDNA or gDNA derived from T cells, B-cell-depleted T cells, or PBMCs.

The CDR3 has 13 amino acids. Trimming stripped 4 bases from V and 5 bases from J, with 11 bases between. CDR1 and CDR2 (germline): LGHDT, YNNKEL (reference sequence). Original data processing: Cell counts per sample came from amplifying reference gene primers. TCRdb's table, derived via immunoSEQ multiplex PCR, lists solely in-frame clones and lacks some. Clone size and V and J calls were adopted from that table, with D and trimming inferred from the DNA. Of some 120,000 clones listed, approximately 90% are singletons. What was sequenced was peripheral blood. This chain connects TRBV3-1 (or the pseudogene TRBV3-2) to TRBJ1-1; D is uncertain. The receptor was derived from a human donor in a cohort sampled during active COVID-19. CDR3 loop: CASSLSRVTEAFF. The CDR3 bases are TGTGCCAGCAGCCTCTCCCGGGTGACTGAAGCTTTCTTT.